The sequence of this TCR beta chain was determined in a study of patients and donors after allogeneic stem cell transplantation. TCRdb called the RT-PCR reads again in MiXCR, with one record for every CDR3 protein. The sample lists approximately 160,000 distinct CDR3 sequences, about 29% occurring once. Germline CDR1 is MNHEY and CDR2 is SMNVEV (reference sequence). Losses at the gene ends were 8 bases for V and 4 bases for J; bases not matched to a gene: 9. CDR3 size: 15 residues. The sequence was obtained from a human donor who was either an allogeneic HSCT recipient or a stem cell or donor lymphocyte infusion donor (not recorded which). It is not recorded whose cells these are; they may come from a transplant donor. Sequenced sample: blood, either unsorted or a sorted T cell fraction (not recorded which). The J gene is TRBJ2-2, the V gene TRBV27; 8 bases align to TRBD1. CDR3 DNA sequence: TGTGCCAGCGCCCCCAGGACAGGGACCACCGGGGAGCTGTTTTTT. Encoded protein: CASAPRTGTTGELFF.